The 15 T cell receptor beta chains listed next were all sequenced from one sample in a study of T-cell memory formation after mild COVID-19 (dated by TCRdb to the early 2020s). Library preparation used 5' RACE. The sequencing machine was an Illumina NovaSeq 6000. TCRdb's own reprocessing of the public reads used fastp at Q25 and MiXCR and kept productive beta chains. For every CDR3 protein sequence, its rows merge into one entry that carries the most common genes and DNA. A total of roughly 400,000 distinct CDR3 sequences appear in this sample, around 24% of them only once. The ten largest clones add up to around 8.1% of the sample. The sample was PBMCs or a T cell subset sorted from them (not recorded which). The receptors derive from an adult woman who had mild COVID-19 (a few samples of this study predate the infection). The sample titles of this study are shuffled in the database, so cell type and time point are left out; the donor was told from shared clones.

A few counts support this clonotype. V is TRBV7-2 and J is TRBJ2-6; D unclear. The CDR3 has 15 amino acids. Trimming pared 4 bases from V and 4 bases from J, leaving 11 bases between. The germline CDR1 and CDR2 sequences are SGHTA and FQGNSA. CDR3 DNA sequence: TGTGCCAGCAGCTCCGCAGTTGGGGGGGCCAACGTCCTGACTTTC. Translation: CASSSAVGGANVLTF. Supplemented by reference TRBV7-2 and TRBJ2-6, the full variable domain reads GAGVSQSPSNKVTEKGKDVELRCDPISGHTALYWYRQSLGQGLEFLIYFQGNSAPDKSGLPSDRFSAERTGGSVSTLTIQRTQQEDSAVYLCASSSAVGGANVLTFGAGSRLTVL.

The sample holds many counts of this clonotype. Here the CDR3 reads CASSYKSGDLTLEQYF. In DNA, the CDR3 is TGTGCCAGCAGTTACAAGTCCGGGGACTTGACCCTCGAGCAGTACTTC. The chain is built from TRBV6-5 and TRBJ2-7, with D perhaps matching TRBD2 (6 bases). CDR1 and CDR2 from the germline V gene are MNHEY and SVGAGI. The CDR3 is 16 residues long. V was cut by 2 bases and J by 6 bases, with 20 bases left in between.

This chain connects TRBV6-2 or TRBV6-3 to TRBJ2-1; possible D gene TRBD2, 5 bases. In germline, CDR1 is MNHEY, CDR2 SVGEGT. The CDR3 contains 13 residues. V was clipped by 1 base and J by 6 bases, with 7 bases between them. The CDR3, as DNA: TGTGCCAGCAGTTACTTGGCGGGCAATGAGCAGTTCTTC. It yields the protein CASSYLAGNEQFF.

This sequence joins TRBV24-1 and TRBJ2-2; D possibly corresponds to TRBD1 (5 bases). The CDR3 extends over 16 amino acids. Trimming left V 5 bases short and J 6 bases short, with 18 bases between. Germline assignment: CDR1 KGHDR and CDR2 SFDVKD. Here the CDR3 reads CATSGIGHKGAGELFF. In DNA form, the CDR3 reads TGTGCCACCAGTGGTATCGGACACAAAGGCGCCGGGGAGCTGTTTTTT.

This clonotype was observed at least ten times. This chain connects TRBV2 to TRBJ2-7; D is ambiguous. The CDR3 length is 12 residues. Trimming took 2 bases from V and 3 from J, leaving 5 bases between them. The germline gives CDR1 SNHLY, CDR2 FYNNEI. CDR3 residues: CASSERDYEQYF. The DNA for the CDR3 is TGTGCCAGCAGTGAAAGGGACTACGAGCAGTACTTC.

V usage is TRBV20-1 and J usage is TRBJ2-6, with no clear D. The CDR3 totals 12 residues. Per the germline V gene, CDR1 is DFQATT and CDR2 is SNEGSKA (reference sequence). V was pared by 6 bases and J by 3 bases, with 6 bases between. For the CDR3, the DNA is TGCAGTGCGTATGTTGGGGCCAACGTCCTGACTTTC. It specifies CSAYVGANVLTF.

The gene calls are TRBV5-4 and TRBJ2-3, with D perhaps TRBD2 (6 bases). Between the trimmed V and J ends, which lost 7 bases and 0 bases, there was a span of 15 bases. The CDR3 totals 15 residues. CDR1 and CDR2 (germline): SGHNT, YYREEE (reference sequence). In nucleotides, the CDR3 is TGTGCCAGCTGGGTCGGGAGCGTTAGCACAGATACGCAGTATTTT. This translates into CASWVGSVSTDTQYF.

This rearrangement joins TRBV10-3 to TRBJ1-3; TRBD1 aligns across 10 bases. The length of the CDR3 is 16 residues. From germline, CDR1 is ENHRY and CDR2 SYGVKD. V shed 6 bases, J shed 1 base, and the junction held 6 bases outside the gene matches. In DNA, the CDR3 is TGTGCCATCAGCGGAGACAGGGGGCGATCTGGAAACACCATATATTTT. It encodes CAISGDRGRSGNTIYF.

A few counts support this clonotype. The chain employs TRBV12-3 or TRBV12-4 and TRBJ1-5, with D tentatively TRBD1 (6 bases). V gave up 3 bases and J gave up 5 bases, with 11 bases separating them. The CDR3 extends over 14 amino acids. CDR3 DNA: TGTGCCAGCAGTTTTCAGGGGTTGGATCAGCCCCAGCATTTT. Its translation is CASSFQGLDQPQHF.

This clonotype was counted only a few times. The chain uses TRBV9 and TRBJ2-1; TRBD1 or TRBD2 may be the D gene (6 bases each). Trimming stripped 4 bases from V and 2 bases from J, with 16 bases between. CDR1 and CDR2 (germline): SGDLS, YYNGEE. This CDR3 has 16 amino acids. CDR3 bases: TGTGCCAGCAGCAAAGGGGGGAGGCCGACCTACAATGAGCAGTTCTTC. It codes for CASSKGGRPTYNEQFF.

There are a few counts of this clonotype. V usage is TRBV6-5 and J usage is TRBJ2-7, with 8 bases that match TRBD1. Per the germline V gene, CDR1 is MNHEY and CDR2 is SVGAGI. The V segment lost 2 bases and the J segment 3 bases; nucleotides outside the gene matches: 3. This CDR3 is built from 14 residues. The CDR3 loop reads CASSYPDRGYEQYF. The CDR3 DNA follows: TGTGCCAGCAGTTACCCCGACAGGGGCTACGAGCAGTACTTC.

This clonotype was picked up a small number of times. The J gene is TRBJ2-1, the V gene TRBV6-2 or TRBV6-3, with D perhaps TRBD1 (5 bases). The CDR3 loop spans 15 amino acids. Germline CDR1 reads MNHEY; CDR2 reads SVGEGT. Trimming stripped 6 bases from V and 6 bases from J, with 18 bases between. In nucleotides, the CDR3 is TGTGCCAGCAGCCGAGCCAGGGTAGGGGTCAATGAGCAGTTCTTC. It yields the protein CASSRARVGVNEQFF.

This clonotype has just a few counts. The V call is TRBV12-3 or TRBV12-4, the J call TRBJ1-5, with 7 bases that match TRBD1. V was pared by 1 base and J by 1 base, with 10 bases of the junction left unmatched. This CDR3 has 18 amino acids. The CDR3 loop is CASSLGGGGRLSNQPQHF. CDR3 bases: TGTGCCAGCAGTTTAGGAGGGGGCGGTAGGTTAAGCAATCAGCCCCAGCATTTT.

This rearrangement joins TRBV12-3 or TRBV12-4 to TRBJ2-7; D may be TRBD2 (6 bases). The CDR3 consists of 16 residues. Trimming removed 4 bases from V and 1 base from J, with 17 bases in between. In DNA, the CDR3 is TGTGCCAGCAGTTCCTTGGGGCGGGAACGATCCTACGAGCAGTACTTC. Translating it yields CASSSLGRERSYEQYF.

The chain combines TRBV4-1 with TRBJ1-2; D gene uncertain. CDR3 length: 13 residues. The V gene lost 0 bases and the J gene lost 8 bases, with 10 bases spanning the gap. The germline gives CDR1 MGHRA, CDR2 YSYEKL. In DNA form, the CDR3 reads TGCGCCAGCAGCCAAGATCGTTCAGGAGGCTACACCTTC. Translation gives CASSQDRSGGYTF.